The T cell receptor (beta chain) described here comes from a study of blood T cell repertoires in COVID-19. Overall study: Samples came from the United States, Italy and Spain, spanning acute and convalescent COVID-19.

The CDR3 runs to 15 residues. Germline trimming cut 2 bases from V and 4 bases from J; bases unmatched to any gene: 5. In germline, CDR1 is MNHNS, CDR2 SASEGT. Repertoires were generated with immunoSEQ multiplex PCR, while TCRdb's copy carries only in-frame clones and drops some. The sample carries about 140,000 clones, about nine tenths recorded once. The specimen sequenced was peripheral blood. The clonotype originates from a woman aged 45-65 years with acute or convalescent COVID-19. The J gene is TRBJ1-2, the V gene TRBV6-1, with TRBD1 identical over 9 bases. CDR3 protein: CASSERTGVSYGYTF. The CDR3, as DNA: TGTGCCAGCAGTGAAAGGACAGGGGTGAGCTATGGCTACACCTTC.